This T cell receptor beta chain is from a study of persistence of HIV-infected CD4 T cells. Cells were stimulated with overlapping HIV-1 Gag 15-mer peptides. CD40L-negative CD69-negative CD45RO-high memory CD4+ T cells were sorted as populations depleted of antigen-responding cells. Suppressive ART was started during chronic HIV-1 infection in these adults. Germline values: CDR1 LGHDT, CDR2 YNNKEL (reference sequence). V lost 0 bases and J 5 bases, leaving 13 bases between the germline ends. The CDR3 is 16 amino acids. Details on this clone: Its antigen remains unknown.

The libraries were made with immunoSEQ version 4 in survey mode. The repertoire was sequenced with immunoSEQ multiplex PCR; TCRdb's copy has only in-frame clones and lacks some. Altogether approximately 40,000 clones are present, about 80% being singletons, with the ten largest covering approximately 14%. The receptor comes from an adult man with HIV who was CMV-seropositive. This rearrangement joins TRBV3-1 (or the pseudogene TRBV3-2) to TRBJ2-2; D possibly corresponds to TRBD1 (7 bases). Sequencing was performed on CD4+ T cells sorted from PBMCs after roughly 20-hour stimulation, taken from a patient who received antiretroviral therapy. In DNA, the CDR3 is TGTGCCAGCAGCCAAGAGGCGGGACAGAGGACCGGGGAGCTGTTTTTT. Its protein product is CASSQEAGQRTGELFF.